This T cell receptor beta chain was sequenced in a study of read filtering for tumor transcriptome and immune sequencing. The overall study: Per sample, TCR-region reads ranged about 4 to 11 million by IR-seq, roughly 75 to 1273 by RNA-seq.

In this sample, this clonotype turned up many times. Trimming took off 3 bases at V and 4 bases at J, with 0 bases between the two ends. The CDR3 spans 11 residues. Germline values: CDR1 LGHDT, CDR2 YNNKEL (reference sequence). From approximately 400 ng of RNA, a library with molecular barcoded alpha/delta and beta/gamma adaptors was made. Each CDR3 protein is one row after TCRdb ran MiXCR on the reads. The top ten hold roughly 24% of the sample, which has 6,000 or so distinct CDR3 sequences, approximately 22% seen once. The sample was a population of CD138-negative cells sorted from bone marrow. The V gene is TRBV3-1, the J gene TRBJ2-2; unclear D gene. This receptor was taken from a donor aged 40 or over with multiple myeloma. The CDR3 protein is CASSHTGELFF. The CDR3, as DNA: TGTGCCAGCAGCCACACCGGGGAGCTGTTTTTT.